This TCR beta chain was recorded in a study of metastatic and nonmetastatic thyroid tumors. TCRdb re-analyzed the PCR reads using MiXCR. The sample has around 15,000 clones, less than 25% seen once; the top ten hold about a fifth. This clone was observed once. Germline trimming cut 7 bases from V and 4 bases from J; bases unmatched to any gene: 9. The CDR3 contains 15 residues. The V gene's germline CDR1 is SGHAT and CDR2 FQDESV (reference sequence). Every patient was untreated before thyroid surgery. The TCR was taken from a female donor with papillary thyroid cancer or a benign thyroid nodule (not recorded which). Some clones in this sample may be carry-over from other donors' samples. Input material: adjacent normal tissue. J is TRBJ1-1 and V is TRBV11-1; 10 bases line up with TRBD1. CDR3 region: CASNLRQGAVTEAFF. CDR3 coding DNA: TGTGCCAGCAACCTCCGACAGGGGGCGGTCACTGAAGCTTTCTTT.